A selection of T cell receptor beta chains follows, all from one sample in a study of T cell repertoires in cytomegalovirus infection. TCRdb recomputed calls from the reads with MiXCR, one row per CDR3 protein. Among roughly 630,000 distinct CDR3 sequences, roughly a quarter were seen once, and the ten largest hold 8%. Sequenced: CD8+ T cells from PBMCs. These receptors were taken from a human donor in good health (CMV status not recorded). Some clones in this sample may be carry-over from other donors' samples. Both conserved end residues are part of each CDR3. D genes are given only for firm matches. Size values are once, few and many counts, or a class for expanded clones, and some rows have none.

J gene,clone size,D gene,V gene,CDR3 protein,CDR3 DNA
TRBJ1-1,many,TRBD1,TRBV25-1,CASSELGQRDTEAFF,TGTGCCAGCAGTGAATTGGGACAGAGGGACACTGAAGCTTTCTTT
TRBJ1-1,.,.,TRBV14,CASSTTKNTEAFF,TGTGCCAGCAGCACCACTAAGAACACTGAAGCTTTCTTT
TRBJ1-2,many,.,TRBV6-5,CASSYSGLPYGYTF,TGTGCCAGCAGTTACTCCGGGCTCCCCTATGGCTACACCTTC
TRBJ2-6,.,.,TRBV5-4,CASSLGTLGQSGANVLTF,TGTGCCAGCAGCCTGGGGACATTGGGGCAGTCTGGGGCCAACGTCCTGACTTTC
TRBJ2-7,many,TRBD1,TRBV27,CASSLGQASSYEQYF,TGTGCCAGCAGCCTGGGACAGGCGAGCTCCTACGAGCAGTACTTC
TRBJ2-1,few,TRBD1,TRBV7-6,CASSVRQGASNEQFF,TGTGCCAGCAGCGTGAGACAGGGGGCCTCCAATGAGCAGTTCTTC
TRBJ1-2,.,.,TRBV28,CASSFFSAAPRFYGYTF,TGTGCCAGCAGTTTTTTTTCGGCAGCCCCCAGGTTCTATGGCTACACCTTC
TRBJ1-4,few,.,TRBV7-9,CASRGVPGSTNEKLFF,TGTGCCAGCAGGGGCGTCCCAGGTTCAACTAATGAAAAACTGTTTTTT
TRBJ1-2,few,TRBD1,TRBV20-1,CSAWGQGVGGYTF,TGCAGTGCCTGGGGACAGGGGGTCGGTGGCTACACCTTC
TRBJ2-3,.,.,TRBV7-9,CASSSPQDTQYF,TGTGCCAGCAGCTCCCCCCAGGATACGCAGTATTTT
TRBJ2-1,many,.,TRBV7-9,CASSSSDGTWTEQFF,TGTGCCAGCAGCTCATCCGACGGGACTTGGACTGAGCAGTTCTTC
TRBJ2-1,.,TRBD2,TRBV3-1,CASSLWGHLAGEGEQFF,TGTGCCAGCAGCCTCTGGGGGCACCTAGCGGGGGAGGGTGAGCAGTTCTTC
TRBJ2-3,.,TRBD2,TRBV29-1,CSVTSGGSDTQYF,TGCAGCGTGACTAGCGGTGGCTCAGATACGCAGTATTTT
TRBJ1-5,many,TRBD1,TRBV7-2,CASSPVLQGARQPQHF,TGTGCCAGCAGCCCGGTTCTACAGGGGGCACGGCAGCCCCAGCATTTT
TRBJ2-5,many,TRBD2,TRBV7-2,CASSFLLAGGQETQYF,TGTGCCAGCAGCTTCCTACTAGCGGGGGGACAAGAGACCCAGTACTTC
TRBJ2-1,few,TRBD1,TRBV4-2,CASSPSTNRDRGVNEQFF,TGTGCCAGCAGCCCTTCTACAAACCGGGACAGGGGGGTGAATGAGCAGTTCTTC
TRBJ1-2,few,.,TRBV6-5,CASSSRAGTYNGYTF,TGTGCCAGCAGTTCCCGAGCAGGGACGTACAACGGCTACACCTTC
TRBJ2-6,few,.,TRBV20-1,CSAPYQAGANVLTF,TGCAGTGCTCCGTACCAAGCTGGGGCCAACGTCCTGACTTTC
TRBJ2-1,few,.,TRBV27,CASSLSRAYNEQFF,TGTGCCAGCAGTTTATCGAGGGCCTACAATGAGCAGTTCTTC
TRBJ2-3,.,.,TRBV29-1,CSVEGGGMADTQYF,TGCAGCGTTGAGGGAGGCGGGATGGCAGATACGCAGTATTTT
TRBJ1-2,few,TRBD1,TRBV29-1,CSVEPGQGAFNYGYTF,TGCAGCGTTGAACCTGGACAGGGGGCGTTCAACTATGGCTACACCTTC
TRBJ1-1,few,TRBD1,TRBV10-2,CASSSNRGATEAFF,TGCGCCAGCAGTTCAAACAGGGGGGCGACTGAAGCTTTCTTT
TRBJ2-3,.,.,TRBV20-1,CSAQDSRRGTDTQYF,TGCAGTGCTCAGGACAGCCGGAGAGGCACAGATACGCAGTATTTT
TRBJ2-1,few,.,TRBV20-1,CSARDSPEQFF,TGCAGTGCTAGAGATTCTCCCGAGCAGTTCTTC
TRBJ2-6,.,.,TRBV25-1,CASSEPGTQWGYSGANVLTF,TGTGCCAGCAGTGAGCCCGGGACGCAATGGGGCTACTCCGGGGCCAACGTCCTGACTTTC
TRBJ2-2,few,TRBD2,TRBV6-6,CASSVSGGVGGELFF,TGTGCCAGCAGTGTTAGCGGGGGGGTCGGCGGGGAGCTGTTTTTT
TRBJ1-5,many,TRBD1,TRBV7-8,CASSTGAGYSAQPQHF,TGTGCCAGCAGCACAGGGGCCGGATATAGTGCTCAGCCCCAGCATTTT
TRBJ2-1,few,.,TRBV28,CASRRAGNINEQFF,TGTGCCAGCCGGCGCGCGGGTAACATCAATGAGCAGTTCTTC
TRBJ1-2,.,TRBD1,TRBV2,CARGTGDGYTF,TGTGCCAGGGGGACAGGGGATGGCTACACCTTC
TRBJ2-3,.,.,TRBV28,CASSSTYWQYF,TGTGCCAGCAGTTCCACCTACTGGCAGTATTTT
TRBJ1-2,few,.,TRBV29-1,CSVEDPKPYLNYGYTF,TGCAGCGTTGAAGATCCAAAACCTTACCTTAACTATGGCTACACCTTC
TRBJ2-2,.,TRBD2,TRBV28,CATLSGGSNTGELFF,TGTGCCACCCTTTCCGGGGGGTCGAACACCGGGGAGCTGTTTTTT